The clone carrying this T cell receptor (beta chain) has more than one count but fewer than ten. This record belongs to a study of blood T cell repertoires in COVID-19. Across the whole study: The samples span acute and convalescent COVID-19 from the United States, Italy and Spain. Nucleic acid was either cDNA or gDNA, and it came from T cells, B-cell-depleted T cells, or PBMCs.

Original handling: Cell counts per sample came from amplifying reference gene primers. The assay was immunoSEQ multiplex PCR, and TCRdb's table has in-frame clones only and misses some. D and trimming were read from the DNA, whereas the V and J calls and clone size are those reported in that table. The sample shows more than 200,000 clones, approximately 80% of them seen only once. The TCR comes from a man aged 55-75 years with acute or convalescent COVID-19. Source material: peripheral blood.

CDR3 region: CASSIETGRGHGYTF. The CDR3 DNA reads TGTGCCAGCTCGATTGAAACAGGGAGAGGCCATGGCTACACCTTC. The chain joins TRBV18 to TRBJ1-2; tentatively, D is TRBD1 (6 bases). The CDR3 contains 15 residues. Trimming pared 6 bases from V and 6 bases from J, leaving 20 bases between. Germline assignment: CDR1 KGHSH and CDR2 LQKENI. Looking up the rest from reference TRBV18 and TRBJ1-2 gives the full variable domain: NAGVMQNPRHLVRRRGQEARLRCSPMKGHSHVYWYRQLPEEGLKFMVYLQKENIIDESGMPKERFSAEFPKEGPSILRIQQVVRGDSAAYFCASSIETGRGHGYTFGSGTRLTVV.